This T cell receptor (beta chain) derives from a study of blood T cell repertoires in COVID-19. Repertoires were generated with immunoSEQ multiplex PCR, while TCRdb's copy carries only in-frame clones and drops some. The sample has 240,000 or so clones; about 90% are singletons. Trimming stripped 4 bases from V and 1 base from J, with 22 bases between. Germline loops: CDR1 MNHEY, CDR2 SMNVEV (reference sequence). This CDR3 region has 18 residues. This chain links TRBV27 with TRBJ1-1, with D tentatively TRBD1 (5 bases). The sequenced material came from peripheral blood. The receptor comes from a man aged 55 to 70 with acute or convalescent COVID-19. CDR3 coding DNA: TGTGCCAGCAGTTCCACGTTAATCGGGGCCGGGAGGAACACTGAAGCTTTCTTT. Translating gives CASSSTLIGAGRNTEAFF.